This T cell receptor (beta chain) stems from a study of graft-versus-host responses after intestinal transplantation (dated by TCRdb to about 2021). Background on the whole study: Recipients received multivisceral, liver-intestinal, or isolated intestinal transplants. After intestinal transplantation, graft-versus-host and host-versus-graft alloreactive T cell clones were followed in the graft, circulation and bone marrow using bulk TCR-beta CDR3 sequencing. Anti-thymocyte globulin induction was given to all recipients, followed by maintenance tacrolimus and steroids for about 3 years. Rather than being sequenced by the commercial service, samples from a few later patients were sequenced in-house on an Illumina MiSeq and processed with MiXCR. To identify alloreactive clones, pre-transplant mixed lymphocyte reaction products were sequenced and then compared with unstimulated pre-transplant donor and recipient T cells. A peak of at least 4% donor T cells among recipient peripheral blood mononuclear cells was the definition used for donor T cell macrochimerism. The cohort enrolled some 23 intestinal transplant recipients including one retransplant, and a few patients lacking pretransplant specimens were excluded.

Library prep was done by the immunoSEQ multiplex PCR assay. In most patients, genomic DNA was isolated using the Qiagen DNeasy Blood and Tissue Kit and sent frozen to Adaptive Biotechnologies for TCR sequencing. High-throughput TCR-beta CDR3 sequencing of genomic DNA from most patients was performed by Adaptive Biotechnologies. In the original analysis: Adaptive's ImmunoSEQ software supplied the TCR sequencing data for 15 to 20 patients, while MiXCR and VDJtools were used to process a few other patients. CD4 versus CD8 sorting errors were corrected by removing sequences found in both subsets at a frequency ratio below 5:1. CDR3 nucleotide sequences shared by donor and recipient were removed because the origin of these sequences could not be assigned. To be classed as alloreactive, a clone needed at least 2-fold expansion over unstimulated cells and a minimum CFSE-low frequency of 0.002% (template counts) or 0.001% (read counts). Mappable clones were those detected in sequenced pre-transplant spleen, lymph node, or MLR CFSE-low populations of the donor or recipient. Cumulative frequency of alloreactive clones was calculated as a percentage of all sequences weighted by copy number. In TCRdb, the immuneACCESS table is reduced to in-frame sequences with V and J assigned. These tables do not hold every clone; where another copy was compared, an unresolved V gene accounts for under half, and the others remain unexplained. V, J and clone size reflect that table, while D and trimming were determined from the DNA. Recorded for this sample are some 39,000 clones; about 95% of them occurred a single time. The ten top clones hold less than 0.25% of the sample.

Note on this clone: Which antigen it targets is not known. Nothing much larger sits one base from this clone, and base qualities are not available.

This specimen's time point label, per the study, means: cells obtained before transplantation from donor or recipient. CD3+CD4+ and CD3+CD8+ populations were FACS-sorted from unstimulated pre-transplant donor and recipient cells taken from spleen or lymph nodes. The study at large found these results: In the allografts of patients with donor T cell macrochimerism, GvH to HvG T cell clonal ratios were high. The relatively low number and heterogeneity of intestinal transplant patients limited the conclusions. GvH clones turned up in recipient bone marrow, with some appearing earlier in ileal mucosa or blood, a pattern consistent with an intestinal mucosal origin. Early after transplant, declines in HvG clones were associated with peak levels of circulating GvH clones.

This clonotype originated in a human donor who was the organ donor for an intestinal transplant. The material sequenced was unstimulated CD8+ T cells sorted from spleen or lymph node cells, taken before transplant.

This receptor carries the CDR3 CASSPGVYRYEQYF. The DNA reads TGTGCCAGCAGTCCTGGGGTCTATCGCTACGAGCAGTACTTC. The V and J genes are TRBV14 and TRBJ2-7, with no reliable assignment of the D segment. The CDR1 and CDR2 encoded by the germline V gene are SGHDN and FVKESK. The trim is 6 bases for V and 3 bases for J, with a gap of 15 bases between the germline ends. The CDR3 goes from the cysteine to the phenylalanine over 14 residues. Only the CDR3 part of the read is kept: 42 bases, read in frame from the first base.